This T cell receptor (beta chain) was identified in a study of Ad26.COV2.S vaccination and SARS-CoV-2 variants. Study-level information: Ad26.COV2.S arm of COV1001 included the donor. Intramuscular Ad26.COV2.S doses were given once or twice, 56 days apart.

A remark on this clone: Antigen specificity is unknown.

CDR1 SEHNR and CDR2 FQNEAQ come from the germline V gene (reference sequence). This CDR3 is built from 16 residues. V lost 3 bases to trimming and J lost 5 bases; unmatched junction nucleotides: 4. Documented treatment: roughly 19 received Ad26.COV2.S at low or high dose, single or two shots; 5 received placebo; per-sample allocation not given. The investigators took samples on day 63 after the first vaccine or placebo injection. Data came from immunoSEQ multiplex PCR; TCRdb stores just in-frame clones and leaves some out. The sample carries about 350,000 clones, less than 90% recorded once. Regarding the study as a whole: Participants given vaccine showed non-spike TCR breadth similar to that of placebo recipients.

The receptor comes from a person between 18 and 59 years old who received the Ad26.COV2.S COVID-19 vaccine or a placebo. The sample here was peripheral blood, taken in a trial of Ad26.COV2.S vaccine versus placebo. This sequence joins TRBV7-9 and TRBJ2-2; 12 nucleotides align to TRBD2. Written as DNA, the CDR3 is TGTGCCAGCAGCTTTTGGGGACTAGCGGGTACCGGGGAGCTGTTTTTT. Translating gives CASSFWGLAGTGELFF.